A selection of T cell receptor beta chains follows, all from one sample in a study of human T cells and chemical hapten exposure. TCRdb analysed the RACE reads with MiXCR anew, one entry per CDR3 protein. The data show 200,000 to 300,000 distinct CDR3 sequences, about 8.6% seen once. The sequencing here drew on whole blood, taken in connection with sensitization to the hapten diphenylcyclopropenone (DPC). These receptors all stem from a middle-aged woman with alopecia areata. Some clones in this sample may be carry-over from other donors' samples. Each CDR3 is given with its conserved first and last residue. A D gene is named only where the DNA matches it firmly. Only some rows state a clone size, as once, few, many or a class for expanded clones.

CDR3,DNA,D,V,length,J,size
CASSLLESLQFF,TGTGCCAGCAGCTTATTAGAGAGCTTGCAGTTCTTC,NA,TRBV7-8,12,TRBJ2-1,many
CASSLEEAYTEAFF,TGCGCCAGCAGCTTGGAAGAGGCATACACTGAAGCTTTCTTT,NA,TRBV5-1,14,TRBJ1-1,few
CASSLALATEAFF,TGTGCCAGCAGTTTAGCGCTGGCCACTGAAGCTTTCTTT,NA,TRBV12-3/TRBV12-4,13,TRBJ1-1,NA
CASSLGGRSTEAFF,TGTGCCAGCAGTTTGGGGGGTCGGAGCACTGAAGCTTTCTTT,NA,TRBV12-3/TRBV12-4,14,TRBJ1-1,few
CASSFWGSGNEQFF,TGTGCCAGCAGTTTTTGGGGGAGTGGGAATGAGCAGTTCTTC,NA,TRBV28,14,TRBJ2-1,NA
CSAVRPSDEQYF,TGCAGTGCTGTGCGGCCAAGCGACGAGCAGTACTTC,NA,TRBV20-1,12,TRBJ2-7,NA
CASSLDGQFTLHF,TGTGCCAGCAGCTTGGACGGACAATTCACCCTCCACTTT,NA,TRBV5-4,13,TRBJ1-6,few
CASSSRTASDTQYF,TGTGCCAGCAGCTCGAGGACAGCTTCAGATACGCAGTATTTT,NA,TRBV7-6,14,TRBJ2-3,NA
CASSLVGRPYEQYF,TGTGCCAGCAGCTTGGTAGGGAGACCCTACGAGCAGTACTTC,NA,TRBV7-8,14,TRBJ2-7,NA
CASSPDGAGNYGYTF,TGTGCCAGCAGCCCCGACGGAGCAGGCAACTATGGCTACACCTTC,NA,TRBV7-2,15,TRBJ1-2,few
CASRLGETGELFF,TGTGCAAGTCGCTTAGGGGAGACCGGGGAGCTGTTTTTT,NA,TRBV12-2,13,TRBJ2-2,few
CASSSPSGRAAYNEQFF,TGTGCCAGCAGTTCGCCTTCGGGGCGGGCGGCCTACAATGAGCAGTTCTTC,NA,TRBV6-2/TRBV6-3,17,TRBJ2-1,many
CASSPRVTSGITDTQYF,TGTGCCAGCAGCCCCCGGGTCACTAGCGGGATCACAGATACGCAGTATTTT,TRBD2,TRBV11-2,17,TRBJ2-3,NA
CASRDTNTDTQYF,TGTGCCAGCAGGGACACAAACACAGATACGCAGTATTTT,NA,TRBV6-5,13,TRBJ2-3,few
CASDRASTDTQYF,TGTGCCAGCGACAGAGCTAGCACAGATACGCAGTATTTT,NA,TRBV2,13,TRBJ2-3,many
CASSQVRAGANYGYTF,TGTGCCAGCAGCCAAGTGAGGGCGGGGGCCAACTATGGCTACACCTTC,NA,TRBV3-1,16,TRBJ1-2,many
CSARDQREGPTDTQYF,TGCAGTGCTAGAGATCAGCGGGAGGGCCCCACAGATACGCAGTATTTT,TRBD2,TRBV20-1,16,TRBJ2-3,few
CSGGPATGDEQYF,TGCAGCGGGGGACCGGCAACGGGGGACGAGCAGTACTTC,NA,TRBV29-1,13,TRBJ2-7,NA
CASSLGPEQYF,TGTGCCAGCAGCTTAGGCCCCGAGCAGTACTTC,NA,TRBV7-9,11,TRBJ2-7,NA
CASSQRRRSSYEQYF,TGTGCCAGCAGCCAGAGACGGAGGAGCTCCTACGAGCAGTACTTC,NA,TRBV3-1,15,TRBJ2-7,NA
CASSVDVGEETQYF,TGTGCCAGCAGCGTGGACGTAGGGGAAGAGACCCAGTACTTC,NA,TRBV9,14,TRBJ2-5,many
CASRVRGYEKLFF,TGTGCCTCCCGGGTGAGGGGCTATGAAAAACTGTTTTTT,NA,TRBV12-3/TRBV12-4,13,TRBJ1-4,NA
CASSFQGRGAEAFF,TGTGCCAGCAGTTTCCAGGGACGAGGGGCTGAAGCTTTCTTT,NA,TRBV12-3/TRBV12-4,14,TRBJ1-1,many
CSVFGLFSGANVLTF,TGCAGCGTTTTTGGACTGTTCTCTGGGGCCAACGTCCTGACTTTC,NA,TRBV29-1,15,TRBJ2-6,NA
CASSLVPGVADTQYF,TGTGCCAGCAGCTTAGTGCCGGGAGTAGCCGATACGCAGTATTTT,NA,TRBV7-2,15,TRBJ2-3,NA
CSVTASYNEQFF,TGCAGCGTGACAGCCTCCTACAATGAGCAGTTCTTC,NA,TRBV29-1,12,TRBJ2-1,NA